These T cell receptor beta chains were read from a single sample in a study of blood T cell repertoires in COVID-19. Produced via immunoSEQ multiplex PCR; TCRdb's table is partial and in-frame only. Altogether roughly 200,000 clones are present, roughly four fifths being singletons, with the ten largest covering around 4.4%. Material for sequencing was peripheral blood. The source is a man aged 45-65 years with active or convalescent COVID-19. The CDR3 runs from the conserved cysteine through the conserved F or W. Fields, in order: V gene, D gene, clone size, J gene, CDR3 DNA, CDR3 protein. D genes are given only for firm matches. Part of the rows lack a size; the others show once, few, many or a class for expanded clones.

>TRBV19|TRBD1|-|TRBJ1-1
TGTGCCAGTAGTATAGAACGGGACAGGGGGGCCACTGAAGCTTTCTTT
CASSIERDRGATEAFF
>TRBV7-9|-|-|TRBJ1-1
TGTGCCAGCAGCACCCGGCCGGGGGGGACTGAAGCTTTCTTT
CASSTRPGGTEAFF
>TRBV5-4|-|-|TRBJ2-3
TGTGCCAGCAGCTTTCCCCACGGGACAGATACGCAGTATTTT
CASSFPHGTDTQYF
>TRBV5-1|TRBD1|-|TRBJ2-2
TGCGCCAGCAGCTGGACTCCCCAGGGGGGGACAGGGGGTTCCGGGGAGCTGTTTTTT
CASSWTPQGGTGGSGELFF
>TRBV30|TRBD2|-|TRBJ2-1
TGTGCCTGGATTAGCGGGGGGCTTGAGCAGTTCTTC
CAWISGGLEQFF
>TRBV4-1|TRBD1|once|TRBJ1-6
TGCGCCAGCAGCCAAGGGGGACAGGGGAATTCACCCCTCCACTTT
CASSQGGQGNSPLHF
>TRBV7-9|-|once|TRBJ2-3
TGTGCCAGCAGCTTAGGCGGGACCATCACAGATACGCAGTATTTT
CASSLGGTITDTQYF
>TRBV4-2|-|-|TRBJ1-5
TGTGCCAGCAGCCAAGATCGGCCGGCGGGTCAGCCCCAGCATTTT
CASSQDRPAGQPQHF
>TRBV2|TRBD1|-|TRBJ1-3
TGTGCCAGCACTCTCGACAGGGGCTCTGGAAACACCATATATTTT
CASTLDRGSGNTIYF
>TRBV18|TRBD1|-|TRBJ1-2
TGTGCCAGCTCACCAGGACAGGGGGCGTTAGGTGGCTATGGCTACACCTTC
CASSPGQGALGGYGYTF
>TRBV6-5|-|-|TRBJ1-2
TGTGCCAGCAGCCCCCCCGGGAGAAAATATGGCTACACCTTC
CASSPPGRKYGYTF
>TRBV4-1|-|-|TRBJ2-7
TGCGCCAGCAGCCAAGGTCTGGCTTACTCCTACGAGCAGTACTTC
CASSQGLAYSYEQYF
>TRBV9|-|-|TRBJ1-3
TGTGCCAGCAGCTCCAGCGCGGGAAACACCATATATTTT
CASSSSAGNTIYF
>TRBV9|-|-|TRBJ2-5
TGTGCCAGCAGCGTAGGTCTGGGGGAGGAGGAGACCCAGTACTTC
CASSVGLGEEETQYF
>TRBV4-1|TRBD1|-|TRBJ1-4
TGCGCCAGCAGCCACAATACAGGGGGCGGTGAAAAACTGTTTTTT
CASSHNTGGGEKLFF
>TRBV5-8|TRBD1|-|TRBJ1-5
TGTGCCAGCAGCCTACGGACAGGGATAGGTTCGCTGCTGGGAAGTCAGCCCCAGCATTTT
CASSLRTGIGSLLGSQPQHF
>TRBV7-7|-|once|TRBJ1-2
TGTGCCAGCAGCTTAGATTTGGTATGGAGGAACTATGGCTACACCTTC
CASSLDLVWRNYGYTF
>TRBV6-5|TRBD1|-|TRBJ2-1
TGTGCCAGCAGTTCCCAGGGGGTCAATGAGCAGTTCTTC
CASSSQGVNEQFF
>TRBV6-5|TRBD1|-|TRBJ1-2
TGTGCCAGCAGTTACCAAACAGGGGGCGATGGCTACACCTTC
CASSYQTGGDGYTF
>TRBV5-4|TRBD2|-|TRBJ2-7
TGTGCCAGCAGCTTGGGCGGACTAGCGGGGGAGCAGTACTTC
CASSLGGLAGEQYF
>TRBV18|-|-|TRBJ1-1
TGTGCCAGCTCACGGCTCGGGGGGGCGAACACTGAAGCTTTCTTT
CASSRLGGANTEAFF
>TRBV30|-|-|TRBJ2-2
TGTGCCTGGAGCCAGAGGTCAGGGGAGCTGTTTTTT
CAWSQRSGELFF
>TRBV7-9|TRBD1|once|TRBJ2-7
TGTGCCAGCAGCTTAGGGGCAGGGGACAGGGACGAGCAGTACTTC
CASSLGAGDRDEQYF
>TRBV28|-|-|TRBJ1-2
TGTGCCAGCAGGGGGAGGGCCCACGGCTACACCTTC
CASRGRAHGYTF
>TRBV12-3/TRBV12-4|-|-|TRBJ1-1
TGTGCCAGCAGTCCCATAGAGGGAATGGCTTTCTTT
CASSPIEGMAFF
>TRBV6-5|TRBD1|-|TRBJ2-5
TGTGCCAGCAGCGTAAAGACAGGGGTAGGAGAGACCCAGTACTTC
CASSVKTGVGETQYF
>TRBV6-5|-|-|TRBJ1-1
TGTGCCAGCAGTTCCCCGAGGCGGGAGAAGAACACTGAAGCTTTCTTT
CASSSPRREKNTEAFF
>TRBV2|TRBD1|few|TRBJ1-5
TGTGCCAGCAGCGGACAGGGGCGATGGCCCCAGCATTTT
CASSGQGRWPQHF
>TRBV7-9|-|-|TRBJ2-7
TGTGCCAGCACCTCTGCCACGGACGAGCAGTACTTC
CASTSATDEQYF
>TRBV6-1|TRBD1|-|TRBJ1-5
TGTGCCAGCAGTTCCGGGACAGGCGGCAATCAGCCCCAGCATTTT
CASSSGTGGNQPQHF
>TRBV12-3/TRBV12-4|-|-|TRBJ2-7
TGTGCCAGCAGCCGACTAGACGAGCAGTACTTC
CASSRLDEQYF
>TRBV18|-|-|TRBJ1-1
TGTGCCAGCTCACCTTCAGGGAGGGCTGAAGCTTTCTTT
CASSPSGRAEAFF
>TRBV3-1/TRBV3-2|-|-|TRBJ1-1
TGTGCCAGCAGCCCTCGTGAGGGGGAAACTGAAGCTTTCTTT
CASSPREGETEAFF
>TRBV27|-|-|TRBJ2-7
TGTGCCCCCCGGGACTCCTCCTACGAGCAGTACTTC
CAPRDSSYEQYF
>TRBV11-2|-|once|TRBJ1-6
TGTGCCAGCAGCTTAGTGGGTGGGGAGGGTTCACCCCTCCACTTT
CASSLVGGEGSPLHF
>TRBV7-3|TRBD1|-|TRBJ2-7
TGTGCCAGCAGCTTACACAGGGGGAGTGAGCAGTACTTC
CASSLHRGSEQYF
>TRBV6-2/TRBV6-3|TRBD1|-|TRBJ2-1
TGTGCCAGCAGTACCGGACAGGGAGGCAATGAGCAGTTCTTC
CASSTGQGGNEQFF
>TRBV7-9|TRBD2|-|TRBJ2-1
TGTGCCAGCAGCTCTCCTACTAGCGGGGCCCTCAATGAGCAGTTCTTC
CASSSPTSGALNEQFF
>TRBV19|TRBD1|-|TRBJ1-2
TGTGCCAGTAGTGGGAATCAGGGGGCGGTGGATGGCTACACCTTC
CASSGNQGAVDGYTF
>TRBV28|TRBD1|-|TRBJ2-7
TGTGCCAGCAGACTAACAGGGGACTCCTACGAGCAGTACTTC
CASRLTGDSYEQYF
>TRBV2|TRBD2|-|TRBJ2-3
TGTGCCAGCAGTGGGGTTAGCGGGGTTCACACAGATACGCAGTATTTT
CASSGVSGVHTDTQYF
>TRBV12-3/TRBV12-4|-|-|TRBJ1-6
TGTGCCAGCAACCCTGGGAGGCGGGCACCCCTCCACTTT
CASNPGRRAPLHF
>TRBV5-6|-|-|TRBJ1-2
TGTGCCAGCAGCTTGGGCAGGATCCTCTACTATGGCTACACCTTC
CASSLGRILYYGYTF
>TRBV28|-|-|TRBJ2-7
TGTGCCAGCTTAAAGACTCTCTCCTACGAGCAGTACTTC
CASLKTLSYEQYF
>TRBV11-2|-|once|TRBJ2-1
TGTGCCAGCAGAGCCACCGGGACTGACACAATGAAGCAGTTCTTC
CASRATGTDTMKQFF
>TRBV7-2|-|once|TRBJ2-7
TGTGCCAGCAGTCCCAGCTCCTACGAGCAGTACTTC
CASSPSSYEQYF
>TRBV10-3|-|-|TRBJ2-5
TGTGCCATCAGTGAGTCGCGGGTTCAAGAGACCCAGTACTTC
CAISESRVQETQYF
>TRBV5-5|-|-|TRBJ2-1
TGTGCCAGCAGCTTGGGGGGAGACTTAAACTACAATGAGCAGTTCTTC
CASSLGGDLNYNEQFF
>TRBV14|TRBD2|-|TRBJ2-2
TGTGCCAGCAGCCAAGATAAGGCTAGCGGGGGAAGAGGGGAGCTGTTTTTT
CASSQDKASGGRGELFF
>TRBV5-1|TRBD1|-|TRBJ1-4
TGCGCCAGCAGCGAGGGACAGTATAATGAAAAACTGTTTTTT
CASSEGQYNEKLFF
>TRBV6-1|-|-|TRBJ2-7
TGTGCCAGCAGTGAGAGTAGCCTCTCCTACGAGCAGTACTTC
CASSESSLSYEQYF
>TRBV19|-|-|TRBJ1-5
TGTGCCAGTAGTATCGGCAGGGTGGATCAGCCCCAGCATTTT
CASSIGRVDQPQHF
>TRBV28|-|-|TRBJ1-2
TGTGCCAGCAGTTTAATCGGAGCAAGAGGCTACACCTTC
CASSLIGARGYTF
>TRBV7-6|TRBD1|once|TRBJ2-7
TGTGCCAGCAGCTTAGCTTGGGCCAGGGGGAAGTCCTACGAGCAGTACTTC
CASSLAWARGKSYEQYF
>TRBV3-1/TRBV3-2|TRBD2|-|TRBJ2-5
TGTGCCAGCAGCCTCCGGGGGGTCCAAGAGACCCAGTACTTC
CASSLRGVQETQYF
>TRBV19|-|-|TRBJ1-1
TGTGCCAGTAGTATAGACCCAGGGACTGAAGCTTTCTTT
CASSIDPGTEAFF
>TRBV5-5|TRBD1|-|TRBJ2-2
TGTGCCAGCAGCTTAACCGGGACAGGGGGGCAGCACACCGGGGAGCTGTTTTTT
CASSLTGTGGQHTGELFF